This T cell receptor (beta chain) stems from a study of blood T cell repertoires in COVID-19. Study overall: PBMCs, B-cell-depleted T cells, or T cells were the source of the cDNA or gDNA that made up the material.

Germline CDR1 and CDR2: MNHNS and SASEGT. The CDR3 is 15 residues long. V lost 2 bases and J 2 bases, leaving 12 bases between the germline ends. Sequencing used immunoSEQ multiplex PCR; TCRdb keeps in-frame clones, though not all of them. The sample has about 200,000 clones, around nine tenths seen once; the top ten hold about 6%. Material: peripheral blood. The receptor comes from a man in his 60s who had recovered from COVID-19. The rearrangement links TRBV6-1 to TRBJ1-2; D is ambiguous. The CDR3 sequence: CASSELQVFNYGYTF. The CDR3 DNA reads TGTGCCAGCAGTGAACTTCAGGTTTTCAACTATGGCTACACCTTC.